Listed below are T cell receptor beta chains from one sample, sequenced in a study of blood T cell repertoires in COVID-19. Profiling relied on immunoSEQ multiplex PCR, and the TCRdb table lists in-frame clones only, not all of them. The sample includes approximately 100,000 clones, around 85% of them seen just once. The specimen was peripheral blood. Receptors were obtained from a woman in her seventies with active or convalescent COVID-19. Each CDR3 is given with its conserved first and last residue. A D gene is named only where the DNA matches it firmly. Size values are once, few and many counts, or a class for expanded clones, and some rows have none.

>NA|TRBV14|NA|TRBJ2-1
TGTGCCAGCAGCCAAGATCGGAGGAATGAGCAGTTCTTC
CASSQDRRNEQFF
>NA|TRBV5-1|TRBD1|TRBJ1-5
TGCGCCAGCAGCTTTAACCCCGGGGCAGGGGGTCAGCCCCAGCATTTT
CASSFNPGAGGQPQHF
>NA|TRBV5-4|TRBD2|TRBJ2-7
TGTGCCAGCAGCTTGGGTGGACTAGCGGGAGACGAGCAGTACTTC
CASSLGGLAGDEQYF
>NA|TRBV3-1/TRBV3-2|TRBD2|TRBJ2-1
TGTGCCAGCAGCCCCCCTGGGACTAGCGGGACGAGCTCCTACAATGAGCAGTTCTTC
CASSPPGTSGTSSYNEQFF
>NA|TRBV7-8|TRBD1|TRBJ2-7
TGTGCCAGCAGCTTCAAGGCAGGGGGTTCGGACGAGCAGTACTTC
CASSFKAGGSDEQYF
>NA|TRBV3-1/TRBV3-2|NA|TRBJ1-4
TGTGCCAGCAGTGACCAGGGTCCTTCTCATGAAAAACTGTTTTTT
CASSDQGPSHEKLFF
>NA|TRBV5-8|NA|TRBJ1-5
TGTGCCAGCAGCTCAGGGCAAAAAGGAGAGCCCCAGCATTTT
CASSSGQKGEPQHF
>NA|TRBV28|TRBD1|TRBJ1-1
TGTGCCAGCAGGCAGGGGGCGCGGTTCACTGAAGCTTTCTTT
CASRQGARFTEAFF
>NA|TRBV5-1|TRBD2|TRBJ2-5
TGCGCCAGCAGCGCCGGGGGGTTGGAGACCCAGTACTTC
CASSAGGLETQYF
>NA|TRBV5-5|TRBD1|TRBJ1-2
TGTGCCAGCAGCGGGGGGACAGGGACGGGAGTCTATGGCTACACCTTC
CASSGGTGTGVYGYTF
>NA|TRBV4-2|TRBD1|TRBJ1-3
TGTGCCAGCAGCCAAGCCCGCACCGGGACAGGGGGTGGAAACACCATATATTTT
CASSQARTGTGGGNTIYF
>NA|TRBV6-2/TRBV6-3|TRBD2|TRBJ2-1
TGTGCCAGCAGTCCAATTAGCGGGGGGGCAAATGAGCAGTTCTTC
CASSPISGGANEQFF
>NA|TRBV4-3|TRBD1|TRBJ2-5
TGCGCCAGCAGCCACAAACCCCCCCGGGACAGGGGATCAGAGACCCAGTACTTC
CASSHKPPRDRGSETQYF
>few|TRBV7-2|NA|TRBJ1-5
TGTGCCAGCAGCGTTTACAATCAGCCCCAGCATTTT
CASSVYNQPQHF
>NA|TRBV5-4|NA|TRBJ2-5
TGTGCCAGCAGCTTGGCAGGGGGGGAGACCCAGTACTTC
CASSLAGGETQYF
>NA|TRBV18|NA|TRBJ2-1
TGTGCCAGCTCACCACAGACATACAATGAGCAGTTCTTC
CASSPQTYNEQFF
>NA|TRBV5-1|NA|TRBJ1-3
TGCGCCAGCAGTTCCGACCCAGCAGGGGGAAACACCATATATTTT
CASSSDPAGGNTIYF
>NA|TRBV24-1|TRBD1|TRBJ1-4
TGTGCCACCAGTGACCCCCGGACAGGTGAAAAACTGTTTTTT
CATSDPRTGEKLFF
>NA|TRBV24-1|TRBD1|TRBJ1-5
TGTGCCACCAGTGAAGCCGGGACAGGGGTTCATCAGCCCCAGCATTTT
CATSEAGTGVHQPQHF
>NA|TRBV24-1|NA|TRBJ1-5
TGTGCCACCAGTGTAGGGGCGGGAAATCAGCCCCAGCATTTT
CATSVGAGNQPQHF
>NA|TRBV7-7|TRBD2|TRBJ2-3
TGTGCTAGCAGCTTAGCAGCGGGAGGCGCAGATACGCAGTATTTT
CASSLAAGGADTQYF
>NA|TRBV7-9|TRBD1|TRBJ2-1
TGTGCCAGCAGCTTAGCCACAGGGGGCCGGAATAATGAGCAGTTCTTC
CASSLATGGRNNEQFF
>NA|TRBV6-2/TRBV6-3|TRBD2|TRBJ2-3
TGTGCCAGCAGTTACTCCCCTCGACTAGCGGGAGTGGGAGATACGCAGTATTTT
CASSYSPRLAGVGDTQYF
>NA|TRBV28|NA|TRBJ1-2
TGTGCCAGCAGTTTAGAACAGGGCGTAGGCTACACCTTC
CASSLEQGVGYTF
>NA|TRBV6-5|TRBD2|TRBJ2-2
TGTGCCAGCAGCCGGGGGGCCGGGGAGCTGTTTTTT
CASSRGAGELFF
>NA|TRBV5-1|NA|TRBJ1-1
TGCGCCAGCCGCAGTATGGCGGATAACACTGAAGCTTTCTTT
CASRSMADNTEAFF
>NA|TRBV5-4|TRBD2|TRBJ2-5
TGTGCCAGCAGCTTGGGAGGCGGGGGGGGCCAAGGGGAGACCCAGTACTTC
CASSLGGGGGQGETQYF
>NA|TRBV2|TRBD1|TRBJ2-5
TGTGCCAGCAACCGACAGGGGGCGAGGGAGACCCAGTACTTC
CASNRQGARETQYF
>NA|TRBV29-1|NA|TRBJ1-1
TGCAGCGGGGGCAAAGGGGAATTGGCTGAAGCTTTCTTT
CSGGKGELAEAFF
>NA|TRBV25-1|NA|TRBJ1-3
TGTGCCAGCAGTGAATACGGGTTAGGAAACACCATATATTTT
CASSEYGLGNTIYF
>NA|TRBV7-2|TRBD2|TRBJ2-7
TGTGCCAGCAGCTTAAACGGGGGGAGGGCCTCCTACGAGCAGTACTTC
CASSLNGGRASYEQYF
>NA|TRBV5-4|NA|TRBJ1-3
TGTGCCAGCAGCTTGGACAATGGCTCTGGAAACACCATATATTTT
CASSLDNGSGNTIYF
>NA|TRBV19|TRBD1|TRBJ1-2
TGTGCCAGTAGTTCTGGGGACAGGGGACTCTATGGCTACACCTTC
CASSSGDRGLYGYTF
>NA|TRBV7-2|TRBD1|TRBJ2-7
TGTGCCAGCAGCTTCTGGACAGGACCCTACGAGCAGTACTTC
CASSFWTGPYEQYF
>NA|TRBV23-1|TRBD1|TRBJ2-3
TGCGCCAGCAGTTACCGACAGGGGAGTGTTTGCGCAGATACGCAGTATTTT
CASSYRQGSVCADTQYF
>NA|TRBV28|TRBD1|TRBJ1-1
TGTGCCAGCAGAATCACAGGGGGCGGGGGCACTGAAGCTTTCTTT
CASRITGGGGTEAFF
>NA|TRBV6-2/TRBV6-3|NA|TRBJ2-4
TGTGCCAGCAGCCCCCTTGTACTAGCCAAAAACATTCAGTACTTC
CASSPLVLAKNIQYF
>NA|TRBV5-1|NA|TRBJ2-3
TGCGCCAGCAGCTTGGCCGCTTTGGCCTCACGCACAGATACGCAGTATTTT
CASSLAALASRTDTQYF
>NA|TRBV5-8|TRBD1|TRBJ1-4
TGTGCCAGTGACCGACAGGGCTCTAATGAAAAACTGTTTTTT
CASDRQGSNEKLFF
>NA|TRBV28|TRBD2|TRBJ2-1
TGTGCCAGTATACCCTTAGCGGGAGGGGATGAGCAGTTCTTC
CASIPLAGGDEQFF
>NA|TRBV7-8|TRBD1|TRBJ1-5
TGTGCCAGCAGCTCTACAGGGGGGGCCAATCAGCCCCAGCATTTT
CASSSTGGANQPQHF
>few|TRBV5-8|TRBD1|TRBJ1-1
TGTGCCAGCAACCTCGGGGCAGGGGGGGAAGCTTTCTTT
CASNLGAGGEAFF
>NA|TRBV2|NA|TRBJ2-3
TGTGCCAGCAGTGGTCTAGCCTTAGATACGCAGTATTTT
CASSGLALDTQYF
>NA|TRBV12-3/TRBV12-4|TRBD2|TRBJ2-5
TGTGCCAGTGAACTAGCGGGGGAGGAGACCCAGTACTTC
CASELAGEETQYF
>NA|TRBV28|TRBD2|TRBJ2-1
TGTGCCATCCGACTAGCGGGGACCTACAATGAGCAGTTCTTC
CAIRLAGTYNEQFF
>NA|TRBV11-2|NA|TRBJ1-1
TGTGCCAGCAGCCTATCCCAATGGAACACTGAAGCTTTCTTT
CASSLSQWNTEAFF